These T cell receptor beta chains were read from a single sample in a study of blood T cell repertoires in COVID-19. TCRdb's table, derived via immunoSEQ multiplex PCR, lists solely in-frame clones and lacks some. Among 170,000 or so clones, 80% to 85% were seen once, and the ten largest hold 13% to 15%. The sequenced sample was peripheral blood. Receptors were obtained from a man aged 18 to 30 with active or convalescent COVID-19. The CDR3 runs from the conserved cysteine through the conserved F or W. The D gene is left open where the match is weak. Clone size is stated in some rows and not others, as once, few, many or a class when expanded.

j_call | d_call | clone_size | v_call | cdr3_aa | cdr3_nt
TRBJ2-3 | NA | NA | TRBV5-1 | CASSLFLMGRDTQYF | TGCGCCAGCAGTTTGTTTTTGATGGGGCGAGATACGCAGTATTTT
TRBJ1-1 | TRBD1 | NA | TRBV3-1/TRBV3-2 | CASSQGQGGVDTEAFF | TGTGCCAGCAGCCAAGGACAGGGAGGCGTGGACACTGAAGCTTTCTTT
TRBJ2-4 | NA | NA | TRBV12-2 | CASRLADRGLKNIQYF | TGTGCAAGTCGCTTAGCGGACAGGGGGCTAAAAAACATTCAGTACTTC
TRBJ1-1 | TRBD1 | NA | TRBV25-1 | CASSPRQGFTEAFF | TGTGCCAGCAGTCCCCGACAGGGGTTCACTGAAGCTTTCTTT
TRBJ2-3 | NA | NA | TRBV18 | CASSPPWSYQAQYF | TGTGCCAGCTCACCACCCTGGTCTTACCAGGCGCAGTATTTT
TRBJ2-1 | NA | NA | TRBV20-1 | CSASSPPTRGKMEQFF | TGCAGTGCTAGTTCCCCGCCGACAAGGGGCAAAATGGAGCAGTTCTTC
TRBJ1-2 | NA | NA | TRBV7-9 | CASSSISQGVGYGYTF | TGTGCCAGCAGCTCCATATCACAGGGCGTGGGCTATGGCTACACCTTC
TRBJ2-1 | TRBD2 | NA | TRBV7-6 | CASSLGGGRINEQFF | TGTGCCAGCAGCTTAGGGGGCGGGAGGATCAATGAGCAGTTCTTC
TRBJ2-7 | NA | NA | TRBV7-8 | CASSLGGTPLREQYF | TGTGCCAGCAGCTTAGGCGGGACCCCCCTTCGGGAGCAGTACTTC
TRBJ1-5 | NA | once | TRBV11-2 | CASSPQGWNQPQHF | TGTGCCAGCAGCCCCCAGGGGTGGAATCAGCCCCAGCATTTT
TRBJ1-1 | TRBD1 | NA | TRBV12-3/TRBV12-4 | CASSFKQGAEAFF | TGTGCCAGCAGTTTTAAGCAGGGGGCTGAAGCTTTCTTT
TRBJ1-2 | NA | NA | TRBV19 | CASTKVDAGAYGYTF | TGTGCCAGTACCAAGGTCGACGCGGGGGCCTATGGCTACACCTTC
TRBJ1-5 | TRBD1 | NA | TRBV7-8 | CASSTKGTGRNQPQHF | TGTGCCAGCAGCACAAAGGGGACAGGACGCAATCAGCCCCAGCATTTT
TRBJ1-1 | NA | once | TRBV7-9 | CASSLRAGDPNTEAFF | TGTGCCAGCAGCTTACGAGCAGGGGACCCGAACACTGAAGCTTTCTTT
TRBJ2-3 | TRBD2 | NA | TRBV18 | CASSPGLAGVDSTDTQYF | TGTGCCAGCTCACCGGGACTAGCGGGAGTCGATAGCACAGATACGCAGTATTTT
TRBJ1-1 | NA | NA | TRBV6-5 | CASSITGSTEAFF | TGTGCCAGCAGTATTACAGGGTCCACTGAAGCTTTCTTT
TRBJ2-1 | NA | many | TRBV5-1 | CASSLTRVNEQFF | TGCGCCAGCAGCTTGACCAGGGTTAATGAGCAGTTCTTC
TRBJ2-1 | NA | NA | TRBV9 | CASSPRVAAYNEQFF | TGTGCCAGCAGCCCCCGGGTAGCGGCGTACAATGAGCAGTTCTTC
TRBJ1-2 | NA | NA | TRBV30 | CAWNREMGYTF | TGTGCCTGGAATCGAGAAATGGGCTACACCTTC
TRBJ2-5 | NA | NA | TRBV7-7 | CASSADAGGWETQYF | TGTGCTAGCAGCGCGGACGCGGGCGGGTGGGAGACCCAGTACTTC
TRBJ2-2 | NA | NA | TRBV1 | CTSSQGPTRLATNTGELFF | TGCACCAGCAGCCAAGGGCCGACGAGACTAGCGACGAACACCGGGGAGCTGTTTTTT
TRBJ2-7 | TRBD2 | NA | TRBV28 | CASRSLAGVYEQYF | TGTGCCAGCAGGTCTTTAGCGGGAGTGTACGAGCAGTACTTC
TRBJ2-2 | TRBD1 | NA | TRBV5-1 | CASSLTTGSTPGELFF | TGCGCCAGCAGCTTAACGACAGGGAGTACCCCCGGGGAGCTGTTTTTT
TRBJ2-3 | TRBD2 | NA | TRBV11-3 | CASSPGTSGRTDTQYF | TGTGCCAGCAGCCCAGGGACTAGCGGAAGAACAGATACGCAGTATTTT
TRBJ2-2 | NA | NA | TRBV3-1/TRBV3-2 | CASSQGMMSGRTGELFF | TGTGCCAGCAGCCAAGGCATGATGTCAGGGCGAACCGGGGAGCTGTTTTTT
TRBJ2-1 | TRBD2 | NA | TRBV7-2 | CASSLAIPGTSGRDHEQFF | TGTGCCAGCAGCTTAGCCATACCCGGGACTAGCGGGAGAGACCATGAGCAGTTCTTC
TRBJ2-1 | TRBD1 | NA | TRBV24-1 | CATSAGTGSDNEQFF | TGTGCCACCAGTGCCGGGACAGGGTCGGACAATGAGCAGTTCTTC
TRBJ1-2 | NA | once | TRBV6-5 | CASSRDTRGHGYTF | TGTGCCAGCAGCCGGGACACAAGGGGTCATGGCTACACCTTC
TRBJ2-7 | TRBD1 | many | TRBV20-1 | CSASPGTGATYEQYF | TGCAGTGCTAGTCCCGGGACAGGGGCCACCTACGAGCAGTACTTC
TRBJ1-5 | TRBD1 | NA | TRBV7-2 | CASNHDRAQPQHF | TGTGCCAGCAACCACGACAGGGCTCAGCCCCAGCATTTT